These 5 T cell receptor beta chains were all obtained from the same sample, sequenced in a study of T cells expressing NK-cell markers. TCRdb derives one entry per CDR3 protein from the 5' RACE reads, leaving out DNA. Here the sample table reports about 460,000 distinct CDR3 sequences. The sequencing sample was made of blood T cells: a sorted CD56 or NKG2C T cell subset, CD4+ or CD8+ T cells, or bulk PBMC T cells (not recorded which). The receptors shown here come from a woman in her fifties or sixties in good health.

The chain recombines TRBV5-5 with TRBJ1-1; TCRdb's D call of TRBD1 is untestable without DNA. CDR3 size: 13 residues. Per the germline V gene, CDR1 is SGHKS and CDR2 is YYEKEE (reference sequence). The chain's CDR3 is CASSLGQGYEAFF.

The V gene is TRBV11-2, the J gene TRBJ2-3. The CDR3 is 16 residues long. CDR1 and CDR2 from the germline V gene are SGHAT and FQNNGV. CDR3 amino acids: CASSLDGRASTDTQYF.

The V gene is TRBV20-1, the J gene TRBJ2-5; TCRdb reports TRBD2, a call that lacks DNA to check it against. This CDR3 spans 12 amino acids. Germline CDR1 DFQATT, CDR2 SNEGSKA (reference sequence). CDR3 in amino acids: CSARGLKGTQYF.

The chain has TRBV10-3 and TRBJ2-3. The CDR3 loop spans 14 amino acids. Germline V gives CDR1 ENHRY, CDR2 SYGVKD. CDR3 region: CAIRSLGSTDTQYF.

This chain joins TRBV5-1 and TRBJ2-3. The length of the CDR3 is 15 residues. Germline lookup yields CDR1 SGHRS and CDR2 YFSETQ. CDR3 protein: CASSLNGINTDTQYF.